In its sample, the clone carrying this T cell receptor beta chain was seen once. The table came from immunoSEQ multiplex PCR; TCRdb's copy has only in-frame clones and leaves some out. The data contain tens of thousands of clones, approximately 85% of them singletons. This entry belongs to a study of STAT5B mutations in CD4+ large granular lymphocyte leukemia. Study context: The CDR3 'QG' motif was associated with a particular HLA allele among healthy donors.

Between the trimmed V and J ends, which lost 5 bases and 2 bases, there was a span of 11 bases. Germline assignment: CDR1 LNHDA and CDR2 SQIVND (reference sequence). The CDR3 totals 14 residues. This TCR was sampled from a human donor in good health. The V and J genes are TRBV19 and TRBJ2-3; the D is unclear. Sequenced sample: CD4+ T cells from blood buffy coats. CDR3 sequence (DNA): TGTGCCAGTAGTTTCAACCGGGCCACAGATACGCAGTATTTT. Its protein is CASSFNRATDTQYF.